Listed below are T cell receptor beta chains from one sample, sequenced in a study of tumor-infiltrating lymphocytes in localized non-small cell lung cancer. Some clones are missing from TCRdb's copy, which holds only in-frame ones; the method was immunoSEQ multiplex PCR. The sample includes about 12,000 clones, around 80% of them seen just once. The material sequenced was lung tumor tissue. Receptors were obtained from a human donor with non-small cell lung cancer. CDR3s include the opening cysteine and the closing phenylalanine or tryptophan. Fields, in order: D gene, J gene, V gene, clone size, CDR3 protein, CDR3 DNA. A D gene is named only where the DNA matches it firmly. A row's size may be missing; if present it is once, few, many or a size class.

>TRBD2|TRBJ2-7|TRBV7-2|NA
CASRPAGSSYEQYF
TGTGCCAGCAGGCCAGCGGGGTCCTCCTACGAGCAGTACTTC
>NA|TRBJ1-6|TRBV11-2|NA
CASSLERDPILNSPLHF
TGTGCCAGCAGCTTAGAAAGGGACCCCATATTGAATTCACCCCTCCACTTT
>NA|TRBJ1-3|TRBV2|NA
CASSGPLTRGNTIYF
TGTGCCAGCAGTGGACCCTTGACACGTGGAAACACCATATATTTT
>NA|TRBJ1-4|TRBV5-1|NA
CASSGSDEKLFF
TGCGCCAGCAGTGGTAGCGATGAAAAACTGTTTTTT
>TRBD2|TRBJ2-1|TRBV5-1|NA
CASSLPSGYNEQFF
TGCGCCAGCAGCTTGCCTAGCGGCTACAATGAGCAGTTCTTC
>NA|TRBJ2-5|TRBV9|NA
CASSVGPGPGTQYF
TGTGCCAGCAGCGTAGGGCCGGGCCCGGGGACCCAGTACTTC
>NA|TRBJ2-5|TRBV6-5|NA
CASSQGRGFETQYF
TGTGCCAGCAGTCAGGGCAGGGGCTTTGAGACCCAGTACTTC
>TRBD1|TRBJ2-7|TRBV2|once
CASLRSQGAGEQYF
TGTGCCAGCCTCCGGTCCCAGGGGGCTGGGGAGCAGTACTTC
>NA|TRBJ2-7|TRBV18|few
CASSPRQGSDEQYF
TGTGCCAGCTCACCACGTCAGGGATCGGACGAGCAGTACTTC
>NA|TRBJ2-1|TRBV30|NA
CAWSRGGNEQFF
TGTGCCTGGAGTAGGGGGGGCAATGAGCAGTTCTTC
>NA|TRBJ2-3|TRBV7-9|few
CASNPRAWVTDTQYF
TGTGCCAGCAACCCCAGGGCTTGGGTAACAGATACGCAGTATTTT
>NA|TRBJ2-7|TRBV4-3|NA
CASSQGGPRDEQYF
TGCGCCAGCAGCCAGGGGGGACCTAGGGACGAGCAGTACTTC
>NA|TRBJ1-5|TRBV6-5|large
CASSYDSNQPQHF
TGTGCCAGCAGTTACGATAGCAATCAGCCCCAGCATTTT
>TRBD1|TRBJ1-2|TRBV13|NA
CASSTGTGALSNYGYTF
TGTGCCAGCAGCACCGGGACAGGCGCCCTCAGCAACTATGGCTACACCTTC
>NA|TRBJ1-5|TRBV10-3|NA
CAISENVGNQPQHF
TGTGCCATCAGTGAGAATGTGGGGAATCAGCCCCAGCATTTT
>NA|TRBJ2-5|TRBV18|NA
CASSSPAGRETQYF
TGTGCCAGCTCCAGCCCGGCCGGTCGAGAGACCCAGTACTTC
>TRBD1|TRBJ1-6|TRBV11-2|NA
CASSRQGRSPLHF
TGTGCCAGCAGCCGACAGGGACGGTCACCCCTCCACTTT
>NA|TRBJ1-5|TRBV2|NA
CASREVYSNQPQHF
TGTGCCAGCAGAGAAGTTTATAGCAATCAGCCCCAGCATTTT
>NA|TRBJ1-4|TRBV19|once
CASSSQGGEKLFF
TGTGCCAGTAGTTCGCAGGGAGGTGAAAAACTGTTTTTT
>NA|TRBJ1-5|TRBV27|NA
CASRQGLDQPQHF
TGTGCCAGCAGACAGGGCCTCGATCAGCCCCAGCATTTT
>TRBD1|TRBJ1-1|TRBV6-6|once
CASSQLDRENTEAFF
TGTGCCAGCAGTCAATTGGACAGGGAGAACACTGAAGCTTTCTTT
>NA|TRBJ1-5|TRBV7-8|NA
CASSLEGQPQHF
TGTGCCAGCAGCTTAGAGGGTCAGCCCCAGCATTTT
>NA|TRBJ1-1|TRBV5-1|few
CASSLGHRDIRVTEAFF
TGCGCCAGCAGCTTGGGGCACCGGGACATCAGGGTAACTGAAGCTTTCTTT
>NA|TRBJ2-7|TRBV10-2|NA
CASSDGVGGSYEQYF
TGCGCCAGCAGTGATGGTGTGGGGGGCTCCTACGAGCAGTACTTC
>NA|TRBJ1-1|TRBV4-3|NA
CASSQEGVTEAFF
TGCGCCAGCAGCCAAGAAGGCGTGACTGAAGCTTTCTTT
>NA|TRBJ1-1|TRBV7-8|NA
CASSLVFPNTEAFF
TGTGCCAGCAGCTTAGTGTTTCCAAACACTGAAGCTTTCTTT
>NA|TRBJ1-1|TRBV7-9|NA
CASSLRQGNTEAFF
TGTGCCAGCAGCTTAAGGCAGGGGAACACTGAAGCTTTCTTT